One T cell receptor beta chain is described in this entry. Possible read error: a much larger clone is one base away. This specimen belongs to a study of blood T cells in healthy people across ages. Through a sample-barcoded 5' primer and a J-beta primer mix, a second PCR was run for about 6 to 12 cycles. TCRdb recomputed calls from the 5' RACE reads with MiXCR, one row per CDR3 protein. Of about 680,000 distinct CDR3 sequences in the sample, roughly 50% were seen once. The V segment lost 4 bases and the J segment 2 bases; nucleotides outside the gene matches: 9. The length of the CDR3 is 17 residues. CDR1 and CDR2 from the germline V gene are DFQATT and SNEGSKA (reference sequence).

The sample taken for sequencing was blood. V and J are TRBV20-1 and TRBJ2-3; 13 nucleotides line up with TRBD2. The clonotype comes from a woman aged 55-70 years in good health. The CDR3: CSAIWTSGSFSTDTQYF. The CDR3 coding sequence is TGCAGTGCTATATGGACTAGCGGGAGTTTCTCCACAGATACGCAGTATTTT.